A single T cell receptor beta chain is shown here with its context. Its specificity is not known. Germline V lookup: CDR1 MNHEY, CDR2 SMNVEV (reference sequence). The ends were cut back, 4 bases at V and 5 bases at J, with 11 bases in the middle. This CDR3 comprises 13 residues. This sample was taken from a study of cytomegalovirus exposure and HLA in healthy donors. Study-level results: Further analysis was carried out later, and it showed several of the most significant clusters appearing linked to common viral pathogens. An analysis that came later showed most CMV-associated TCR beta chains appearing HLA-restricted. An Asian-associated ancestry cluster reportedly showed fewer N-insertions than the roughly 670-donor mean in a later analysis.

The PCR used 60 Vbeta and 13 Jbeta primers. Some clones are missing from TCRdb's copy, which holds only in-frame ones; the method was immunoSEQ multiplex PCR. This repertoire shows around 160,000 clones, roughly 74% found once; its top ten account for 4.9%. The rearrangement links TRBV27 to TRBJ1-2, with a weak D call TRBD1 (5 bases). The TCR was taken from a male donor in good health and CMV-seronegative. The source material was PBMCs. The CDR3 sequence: CASSSGLPYGYTF. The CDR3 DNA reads TGTGCCAGCAGTTCGGGACTGCCATATGGCTACACCTTC.